Below, 20 T cell receptor beta chains from the same sample are listed, as sequenced in a study of cytomegalovirus exposure and HLA in healthy donors. PCR primers comprised 60 Vbeta and 13 Jbeta primers. Produced via immunoSEQ multiplex PCR; TCRdb's table is partial and in-frame only. The top ten clones hold around 1.5% of a sample with 150,000 to 200,000 clones, over 70% of them seen once. The sample was PBMCs. The origin of the receptors is a woman aged 25 to 39 in good health and CMV-seronegative.

The rearrangement joins TRBV29-1 to TRBJ2-1, with 12 bases fitting TRBD2. Trimming removed 3 bases from V and 15 bases from J; junction bases left unmatched: 6. The CDR3 runs to 12 residues. CDR1 is SQVTM and CDR2 is ANQGSEA in the germline V gene. The CDR3 DNA reads as TGCAGCGTTGAGGAACTAGCGGGGGGACGGTTCTTC. Translated, it gives CSVEELAGGRFF.

Comments on this clone: Other DNA sequences in the same sample also yield this CDR3. V usage is TRBV5-1 and J usage is TRBJ1-2, with 9 bases identical to TRBD1. Trimming cost V 0 bases and J 5 bases; bases outside gene matches: 5. Germline V lookup: CDR1 SGHRS, CDR2 YFSETQ. The CDR3 loop spans 15 amino acids. The CDR3 coding sequence is TGCGCCAGCAGCTTGGCCGGGACAGGGAATTATGGCTACACCTTC. This encodes CASSLAGTGNYGYTF.

The genes are TRBV7-8 and TRBJ1-2, with 9 bases aligning to TRBD1. The J segment lost 8 bases and the V segment lost 5 bases, leaving 9 bases of the junction unmatched. Germline-derived CDR1 and CDR2 are SGHVS and FQNEAQ. This CDR3 is built from 14 residues. The CDR3 DNA reads as TGTGCCAGCAGCGCCCGAAGGGACAGGGTCGGCTACACCTTC. Its protein product is CASSARRDRVGYTF.

The chain carries TRBV18 and TRBJ1-4; the D is unclear. V gave up 1 base and J gave up 7 bases, with 7 bases separating them. Per the germline V gene, CDR1 is KGHSH and CDR2 is LQKENI. This CDR3 region has 13 residues. In DNA, the CDR3 is TGTGCCAGCTCACCACTGAGAGGTGAAAAACTGTTTTTT. It translates to CASSPLRGEKLFF.

This clone was counted a few times. The CDR3 bases are TGTGCCAGCAGCTGGAGGGGCACCAAAGCTTTCTTT. Translating it yields CASSWRGTKAFF. The rearrangement uses TRBV11-3 and TRBJ1-1; D is possibly TRBD1 (5 bases). The germline V gene has CDR1 SGHNT and CDR2 YENEEA. V lost 4 bases to trimming and J lost 9 bases, with 12 bases between them. This CDR3 is 12 amino acids long.

The chain is built from TRBV4-1 and TRBJ2-3, with TRBD2 as a possible D gene (6 bases). CDR1 MGHRA and CDR2 YSYEKL come from the germline V gene. Trimming took off 1 base at V and 7 bases at J, with 12 bases between the two ends. The CDR3 has 14 amino acids. CDR3: CASSQGGTRHTQYF. CDR3 in DNA: TGCGCCAGCAGCCAAGGAGGGACTCGTCATACGCAGTATTTT.

This clone appeared a single time. V usage is TRBV28 and J usage is TRBJ1-2; 10 bases are a match to TRBD1. The CDR3 totals 14 residues. V trimming: 6 bases; J trimming: 4 bases; junction bases outside the gene matches: 5. Germline CDR1 MDHEN, CDR2 SYDVKM. CDR3 sequence reads: CASSLGTGAYGYTF. CDR3 in DNA: TGTGCCAGCAGCCTGGGGACAGGGGCCTATGGCTACACCTTC.

This chain's CDR3 is CASSRQEGETQYF. DNA for the CDR3: TGCGCCAGCAGCCGCCAGGAGGGGGAGACCCAGTACTTC. The chain joins TRBV4-1 to TRBJ2-5; maybe TRBD2 (6 bases). CDR1 is MGHRA and CDR2 is YSYEKL in the germline V gene. V gave up 4 bases and J gave up 5 bases, with 11 bases separating them. This CDR3 spans 13 amino acids.

This clone has a handful of counts. The DNA of the CDR3 is TGTGCCTGGAGCATGGGACAGGGAGGCCAGCCCCAGCATTTT. Amino acids: CAWSMGQGGQPQHF. This chain joins TRBV30 and TRBJ1-5; 9 nucleotides match TRBD1. CDR3 size: 14 residues. The V segment lost 3 bases and the J segment 7 bases; nucleotides outside the gene matches: 7. In germline, CDR1 is GTSNPN, CDR2 SVGIG (reference sequence).

The J gene is TRBJ1-2, the V gene TRBV6-5; no clear D. CDR1 MNHEY and CDR2 SVGAGI come from the germline V gene. The CDR3 is 14 residues long. Trimming shortened V by 3 bases and J by 2 bases, and 10 bases separated the two germline ends. The CDR3 nucleotides are TGTGCCAGCAGTTATAGAGATCCAAACTATGGCTACACCTTC. Its protein product is CASSYRDPNYGYTF.

As DNA, the CDR3 is TGTGCCAGCAGTGAATCTGGGGGGGACACCGGGGAGCTGTTTTTT. Translating gives CASSESGGDTGELFF. This chain connects TRBV6-1 to TRBJ2-2, with 7 bases lining up with TRBD2. V lost 2 bases, J lost 3 bases, and 3 bases stayed unmatched. The germline V gene encodes CDR1 MNHNS and CDR2 SASEGT. The CDR3 is 15 amino acids.

The V call is TRBV7-9, the J call TRBJ1-1; TRBD1 might be the D (6 bases). Germline CDR1 SEHNR, CDR2 FQNEAQ (reference sequence). The CDR3 contains 15 residues. Trimming pared 2 bases from V and 3 bases from J, leaving 13 bases between. CDR3 DNA sequence: TGTGCCAGCAGCTTAAGGTCAGGGGTGGACACTGAAGCTTTCTTT. It yields the protein CASSLRSGVDTEAFF.

The V and J genes are TRBV5-1 and TRBJ2-3; 7 bases line up with TRBD2. V lost 0 bases to trimming and J lost 1 base; unmatched junction nucleotides: 5. The CDR3 has 16 amino acids. CDR1 is SGHRS, CDR2 YFSETQ, per germline. The CDR3 sequence: CASSLAGGGRTDTQYF. The CDR3 coding sequence is TGCGCCAGCAGCTTGGCCGGCGGGGGACGCACAGATACGCAGTATTTT.

This clone was counted once. The V gene is TRBV29-1, the J gene TRBJ1-1; no clear D gene. Trimming took off 2 bases at V and 0 bases at J, with 10 bases between the two ends. Germline CDR1 reads SQVTM; CDR2 reads ANQGSEA. The CDR3 extends over 14 amino acids. CDR3 loop: CSVERAGLNTEAFF. The CDR3 DNA is TGCAGCGTTGAACGGGCGGGATTGAACACTGAAGCTTTCTTT.

The chain couples TRBV15 to TRBJ2-5, with D perhaps TRBD2 (5 bases). This CDR3 has 14 amino acids. From germline, CDR1 is LNHNV and CDR2 YYDKDF (reference sequence). Deletions cut 0 bases from V and 5 bases from J, with 10 bases between. This CDR3 reads CATSRDSSAETQYF. CDR3 coding DNA: TGTGCCACCAGCAGAGATAGTAGCGCGGAGACCCAGTACTTC.

This chain links TRBV30 with TRBJ2-1; D call uncertain. Germline loops: CDR1 GTSNPN, CDR2 SVGIG (reference sequence). CDR3 length: 11 residues. V was cut by 1 base and J by 12 bases, with 10 bases left in between. CDR3 sequence (DNA): TGTGCCTGGAGTGAATTCGCTAGGCAGTTCTTC. Encoded protein: CAWSEFARQFF.

The rearrangement links TRBV2 to TRBJ2-4, with TRBD2 matching 9 bases. Germline-derived CDR1 and CDR2 are SNHLY and FYNNEI. This CDR3 region has 17 residues. Germline trimming cut 4 bases from V and 9 bases from J; bases unmatched to any gene: 16. CDR3 bases: TGTGCCAGCAGTGCCCCTCTGGGCGGGGGGGCGGTGGGCATTCAGTACTTC. This encodes CASSAPLGGGAVGIQYF.

This clone came up once. The rearrangement uses TRBV11-2 and TRBJ1-1; possibly TRBD1 for D (6 bases). The CDR3 has 15 residues. Between the trimmed V and J ends, which lost 0 bases and 0 bases, there was a span of 8 bases. Per germline, CDR1 SGHAT and CDR2 FQNNGV. The CDR3 spells CASSLDGQLNTEAFF. CDR3 nucleotide sequence: TGTGCCAGCAGCTTAGACGGACAGTTGAACACTGAAGCTTTCTTT.

The chain couples TRBV11-2 to TRBJ1-5; maybe TRBD1 (5 bases). From germline, CDR1 is SGHAT and CDR2 FQNNGV. This CDR3 is 14 amino acids long. Trimming cost V 0 bases and J 4 bases, with 7 bases left between them. The CDR3 bases are TGTGCCAGCAGCTTAGAGGGGACTAATCAGCCCCAGCATTTT. Amino acids: CASSLEGTNQPQHF.

This clone was seen just once. The chain has TRBV5-1 and TRBJ1-3; D is perhaps TRBD1 (5 bases). Germline CDR1 reads SGHRS; CDR2 reads YFSETQ. The V gene lost 2 bases and the J gene lost 2 bases, with 11 bases spanning the gap. The CDR3 has 15 amino acids. The CDR3 protein is CASSFGGLTGNTIYF. CDR3 DNA sequence: TGCGCCAGCAGCTTCGGGGGGTTGACTGGAAACACCATATATTTT.